This T cell receptor beta chain was sequenced in a study of cytomegalovirus exposure and HLA in healthy donors. The CDR3 sequence is 16 residues long. V was pared by 7 bases and J by 1 base, with 20 bases between. Germline V gene sequence: CDR1 MDHEN, CDR2 SYDVKM. It was with 60 Vbeta and 13 Jbeta primers that the PCR ran. TCRdb's copy holds only in-frame clones and misses some; the assay was immunoSEQ multiplex PCR. This table has about 120,000 clones, approximately 80% appearing once. General study points: In vitro data verified three CMV-associated chains as specific for CMV antigens. Later analysis suggested links between common viral pathogens and several top significant clusters.

With regard to this clone: Its antigen is undetermined.

Sequencing was carried out using PBMCs. The V and J genes are TRBV28 and TRBJ2-7, with D possibly matching TRBD1 (5 bases). The receptor was derived from a man aged 35 to 55 in good health and CMV-seropositive. For the CDR3, the DNA is TGTGCCAGCAAAACACAAGGGGCGGCGGATTCCTACGAGCAGTACTTC. This gives the protein CASKTQGAADSYEQYF.